This note documents a single T cell receptor beta chain sequence. Its matching antigen is unknown. The data stem from a study of tumor-infiltrating lymphocytes in primary liver carcinoma. Study-level information: Each of the growths was stage T1-T3 N0M0, extending about 4.2 to 11 cm across.

Starting material of 500 to 600 ng total RNA yielded TCR beta cDNA via a constant-region primer. Nested multiplex PCR, run for three rounds with slightly modified ARM-PCR, yielded TCR beta libraries. Two initial PCR rounds of about 9 cycles each paired TRBV1-TRBV30 forward primers with a C-beta reverse primer. TCRdb re-called the multiplex PCR reads with MiXCR, one entry per CDR3 protein. The table lists more than 150,000 distinct CDR3 sequences, 50% to 75% of them singletons. The study, taken as a whole, reports: Bulk, unsorted sampling meant CD4+ and CD8+ repertoires went uncompared. Tumor-adjacent and tumor-blood pairs shared a smaller degree of overlap than tumor region pairs.

Germline DNA was extracted alongside blood RNA, which was obtained from unsorted whole blood. The study enrolled treatment-naive patients with chronic HBV infection. This CDR3 region has 13 residues. Germline V CDR1 and CDR2: MNHEY, SVGAGI. V lost 6 bases and J lost 7; bases outside the gene matches: 5. This receptor was obtained from a man aged 35-49 years with primary liver carcinoma and hepatitis B virus infection. This chain links TRBV6-5 with TRBJ2-2; 7 nucleotides agree with TRBD1. The sequenced material came from peripheral blood. Here the CDR3 DNA reads TGTGCCAGCAGGTCCGGACAGGTCGGGGAGCTGTTTTTT. Its protein product is CASRSGQVGELFF.